These 18 T cell receptor beta chains were sequenced from one sample in a study of blood T cells in healthy people across ages. PCR was performed a second time for about 6 to 12 cycles using a sample-barcoded 5' primer and a J-beta primer mix. TCRdb passed the 5' RACE reads through MiXCR, listing each CDR3 protein once. The sample lists more than 650,000 distinct CDR3 sequences, 20% to 30% occurring once. The same sample was also studied in work on T cells of mothers and their children.

Material for sequencing was blood. The receptors come from a boy aged 10-17 years in good health.

The CDR3, as DNA: TGTGCCAGCAGCGTAGAACAACGGGCGATATATGGCTACACCTTC. This encodes CASSVEQRAIYGYTF. The rearrangement links TRBV9 to TRBJ1-2; D call uncertain. The CDR3 consists of 15 residues. V was shortened by 0 bases and J by 5 bases, with 14 bases between the two germline ends. Per germline, CDR1 SGDLS and CDR2 YYNGEE.

The chain joins TRBV5-1 to TRBJ2-2; D remains unclear. The CDR3 runs to 14 residues. V was trimmed by 4 bases and J by 5 bases, leaving 12 bases between them. The germline V gene has CDR1 SGHRS and CDR2 YFSETQ. DNA for the CDR3: TGCGCCAGCAGCCCGACCTTTAAGACCGGGGAGCTGTTTTTT. It codes for CASSPTFKTGELFF.

The sample holds one count of this clonotype. The chain is built from TRBV9 and TRBJ2-3; D is possibly TRBD2 (5 bases). The V end was cut by 0 bases, the J end by 3 bases, with 14 bases between. The CDR3 sequence is 16 residues long. Germline V gene sequence: CDR1 SGDLS, CDR2 YYNGEE. The CDR3 DNA reads as TGTGCCAGCAGCGTAGACCCAGGAGGACTGACAGATACGCAGTATTTT. The encoded protein is CASSVDPGGLTDTQYF.

The chain combines TRBV6-2 or TRBV6-3 with TRBJ2-1; 8 positions agree with TRBD2. The germline gives CDR1 MNHEY, CDR2 SVGEGT. The CDR3 extends over 12 amino acids. The ends lost 10 bases at V and 4 bases at J; junction bases unmatched: 3. The CDR3 DNA follows: TGTGCCACCACGGGGGGGTACAATGAGCAGTTCTTC. It is translated as CATTGGYNEQFF.

The V gene is TRBV2, the J gene TRBJ1-2; D unresolved. The germline V and J ends were trimmed by 3 bases and 0 bases, with 11 bases remaining between them. CDR1 and CDR2 (germline): SNHLY, FYNNEI. The CDR3 consists of 15 residues. CDR3 sequence (DNA): TGTGCCAGCAGTGAGGAAGGCGGAGCTAACTATGGCTACACCTTC. Translation gives CASSEEGGANYGYTF.

The chain has TRBV12-3 or TRBV12-4 and TRBJ1-4; D remains ambiguous. Trimming left V 6 bases short and J 4 bases short, with 12 bases between. This CDR3 region has 14 residues. CDR3: CASSPSGSNEKLFF. CDR3 nucleotides: TGTGCCAGCAGCCCATCGGGCAGTAATGAAAAACTGTTTTTT.

The chain combines TRBV7-9 with TRBJ2-2; D is perhaps TRBD1 (6 bases). CDR1 and CDR2 (germline): SEHNR, FQNEAQ (reference sequence). The CDR3 is 15 residues long. V was clipped by 3 bases and J by 4 bases, with 12 bases between them. The CDR3: CASSLVIGGTGELFF. As DNA, the CDR3 is TGTGCCAGCAGCTTGGTAATAGGGGGCACCGGGGAGCTGTTTTTT. Complete variable domain (other parts from reference TRBV7-9 and TRBJ2-2): DTGVSQNPRHKITKRGQNVTFRCDPISEHNRLYWYRQTLGQGPEFLTYFQNEAQLEKSRLLSDRFSAERPKGSFSTLEIQRTEQGDSAMYLCASSLVIGGTGELFFGEGSRLTVL.

The chain is built from TRBV20-1 and TRBJ2-3; 8 positions match TRBD2. With V trimmed by 2 bases and J by 3 bases, 10 bases remained unmatched. The CDR3 sequence is 16 residues long. Germline V CDR1 and CDR2: DFQATT, SNEGSKA (reference sequence). The CDR3 is CSARLTIAGTTDTQYF. The CDR3 DNA reads as TGCAGTGCTAGACTGACAATAGCGGGGACGACAGATACGCAGTATTTT.

This chain connects TRBV7-9 to TRBJ2-7; TRBD2 matches 7 bases. V trimming: 5 bases; J trimming: 1 base; junction bases outside the gene matches: 11. Germline CDR1 reads SEHNR; CDR2 reads FQNEAQ (reference sequence). This CDR3 comprises 16 residues. DNA for the CDR3: TGTGCCAGCAGCCTGAGGGAGGGATTTCCTTCCTACGAGCAGTACTTC. It yields the protein CASSLREGFPSYEQYF. The variable domain in full, with the rest retrieved from reference TRBV7-9 and TRBJ2-7, is DTGVSQNPRHKITKRGQNVTFRCDPISEHNRLYWYRQTLGQGPEFLTYFQNEAQLEKSRLLSDRFSAERPKGSFSTLEIQRTEQGDSAMYLCASSLREGFPSYEQYFGPGTRLTVT.

V is TRBV11-2 and J is TRBJ2-5; TRBD2 might be the D (6 bases). The J call may be mistaken, given a closer DNA end match to TRBJ2-1. Looked up from germline, CDR1 is SGHAT and CDR2 is FQNNGV. The CDR3 consists of 13 residues. The DNA for the CDR3 is TGTGCCAGCAGGGGCCTGACTAGCAATGAGCAGTTCTTC. Its translation is CASRGLTSNEQFF.

The chain is built from TRBV19 and TRBJ1-1; D call uncertain. From germline, CDR1 is LNHDA and CDR2 SQIVND (reference sequence). Trimming removed 0 bases from V and 1 base from J, with 12 bases in between. The CDR3 is 16 residues long. This chain's CDR3 is CASSIEAALSNTEAFF. CDR3 nucleotide sequence: TGTGCCAGTAGTATAGAGGCCGCACTCTCGAACACTGAAGCTTTCTTT.

The table lists this clonotype with a few counts. DNA of the CDR3: TGTGCCAGCAGCTTAGCCCATCATGGCAATGAGCAGTTCTTC. Amino acids: CASSLAHHGNEQFF. The J gene is TRBJ2-5, the V gene TRBV7-2; no firm D call. The closer fit of TRBJ2-1 to the DNA end suggests the J call may be wrong. The CDR3 sequence is 14 residues long. Looked up from germline, CDR1 is SGHTA and CDR2 is FQGNSA.

Note on this clonotype: At one boundary the junction diverges from the germline segment, which might be a read error. The rearrangement joins TRBV20-1 to TRBJ2-1; no definite D call. CDR3 length equals 15 residues. The germline gives CDR1 DFQATT, CDR2 SNEGSKA (reference sequence). The CDR3, as DNA: TGCAGTGCTAGAGATTGGAACCTAGGATCGAATGAGCAGTTCTTT. Its protein is CSARDWNLGSNEQFF.

The genes are TRBV20-1 and TRBJ2-1; a possible D gene is TRBD2 (7 bases). The V and J ends lost 0 bases and 6 bases respectively, with 15 bases between them. Germline V CDR1 and CDR2: DFQATT, SNEGSKA (reference sequence). The CDR3 consists of 15 residues. The CDR3 nucleotides read TGCAGTGCTAGAGATAGTGGGGGGGCTGGCAATGAGCAGTTCTTC. This encodes CSARDSGGAGNEQFF.

The J gene is TRBJ2-7, the V gene TRBV29-1; D unclear. The CDR3 sequence is 13 residues long. CDR1 is SQVTM, CDR2 ANQGSEA, per germline. V was pared by 2 bases and J by 5 bases, with 13 bases between. CDR3: CSVEFDLPNEQYF. Written as DNA, the CDR3 is TGCAGCGTTGAATTCGATTTACCCAACGAGCAGTACTTC.

The V gene is TRBV9, the J gene TRBJ1-4, with D unclear. Trimming shortened V by 4 bases and J by 10 bases, and 11 bases separated the two germline ends. CDR3 length: 12 amino acids. Per germline, CDR1 SGDLS and CDR2 YYNGEE. CDR3 DNA sequence: TGTGCCAGCAGCTCCCAGGAGGGAAAACTGTTTTTT. Amino acid sequence: CASSSQEGKLFF.

The sample holds a few counts of this clonotype. The V gene is TRBV12-3 or TRBV12-4, the J gene TRBJ1-4, with TRBD1 as a possible D gene (5 bases). CDR3 size: 14 residues. The germline V and J ends were trimmed by 10 bases and 2 bases, with 14 bases remaining between them. The CDR3 loop is CATTRSGTNEKLFF. The CDR3 bases are TGTGCCACCACCAGATCAGGGACTAATGAAAAACTGTTTTTT.

This clonotype was detected only a few times. The chain uses TRBV28 and TRBJ2-7; D is perhaps TRBD2 (5 bases). Germline V gene lookup returns CDR1 MDHEN and CDR2 SYDVKM. The length of the CDR3 is 14 residues. The ends were cut back, 4 bases at V and 4 bases at J, with 14 bases in the middle. The CDR3 loop reads CASSSRPGWYEQYF. The CDR3 DNA is TGTGCCAGCAGTTCCAGACCGGGGTGGTACGAGCAGTACTTC.